The entry below describes one TCR beta chain. Antigen unknown. This sample was included in a study of response to subunit inactivated influenza vaccine. The study's findings and limits: Each seasonal influenza vaccination, the authors suggested, recruits few new T cells.

A single record per CDR3 protein comes from TCRdb applying MiXCR to the RT-PCR reads. Of more than 600,000 distinct CDR3 sequences listed, less than 20% are singletons. Germline values: CDR1 MNHEY, CDR2 SVGEGT. This CDR3 has 18 amino acids. Between the trimmed V and J ends, which lost 2 bases and 2 bases, there was a span of 19 bases. Sequenced material: PBMCs from blood, taken roughly 5 days after vaccination. The chain combines TRBV6-2 or TRBV6-3 with TRBJ2-1, with D perhaps matching TRBD1 (5 bases). This receptor was taken from a man aged 45-60 years who received an inactivated influenza vaccine. The CDR3 region has the DNA TGTGCCAGCAGTTACCCCCTTGACAGCCCGACCCCCTACAATGAGCAGTTCTTC. Protein product: CASSYPLDSPTPYNEQFF.